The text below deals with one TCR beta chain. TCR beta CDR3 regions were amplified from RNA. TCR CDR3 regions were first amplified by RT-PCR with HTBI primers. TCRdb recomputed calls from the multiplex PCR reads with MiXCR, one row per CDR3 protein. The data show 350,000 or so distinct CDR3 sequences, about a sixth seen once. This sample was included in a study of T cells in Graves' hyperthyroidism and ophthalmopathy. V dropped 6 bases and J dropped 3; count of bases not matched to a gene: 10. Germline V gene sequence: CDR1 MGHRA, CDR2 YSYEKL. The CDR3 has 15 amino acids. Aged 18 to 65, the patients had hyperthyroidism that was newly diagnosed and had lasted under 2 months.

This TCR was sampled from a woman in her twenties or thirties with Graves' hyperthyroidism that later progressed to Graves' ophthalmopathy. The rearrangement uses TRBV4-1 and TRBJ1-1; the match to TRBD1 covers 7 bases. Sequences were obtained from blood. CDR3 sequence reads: CASRQPGQWDTEAFF. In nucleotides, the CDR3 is TGCGCCAGCAGACAACCGGGACAGTGGGACACTGAAGCTTTCTTT.